This TCR beta chain stems from a study of blood T cell repertoires in COVID-19 (TCRdb year 2020). For context, the study as a whole: The collaborator samples originated in the United States, Italy and Spain and spanned the acute and convalescent phases of COVID-19. The prospective study material was composed of cDNA or gDNA derived from T cells, B-cell-depleted T cells, or PBMCs. Where available, HLA class I and class II types were taken from metadata supplied by the sample provider and were not determined by assay-based typing. The samples were drawn from the first 160 participants of the ongoing ImmuneRACE study and from over 950 subjects provided by 6 global collaborators. A de-identified subject ID, COVID-19 status, age in years and sex were almost always included in the sample metadata. The repertoires were made available in a free public database intended to serve as a resource for research on the immune response to SARS-CoV-2. The dataset comprised deeply sampled blood TCRbeta repertoires from subjects exposed to, actively infected with, or recovered from COVID-19.

General study outcomes and caveats: The quantity of clinical and demographic metadata differed by source and by participant and was supplied without curation.

Clipping removes 0 bases from V and 8 bases from J, with 2 as the unmatched junction base count. CDR1 is given as GTSNPN and CDR2 as SVGIG, both from the germline V gene (reference sequence). Counted from cysteine to phenylalanine, this CDR3 has 14 amino acids. Of the read, only the CDR3 DNA is kept; its 42 bases are in frame from base 1. The immunoSEQ Assay, a bias-controlled multiplex PCR, was used to amplify TCRbeta CDR3 regions from genomic DNA. As for how the authors treated the data: The number of nucleated cells in each sample was estimated by amplification of reference gene primers within the assay. Sequence reads were collapsed and filtered to measure the absolute abundance of every unique TCRbeta CDR3 rearrangement. For each sample, productive Simpson clonality was calculated by taking the square root of Simpson's diversity index across productive rearrangements. Sourced from immuneACCESS, this table was stored by TCRdb with only in-frame sequences that have V and J called. A share of the clones is absent; for the studies checked, an unresolved V gene accounts for under half, and the remainder has no known explanation. V, J and clone size derive from that table, while D and trimming were established from the DNA sequence. Recorded for this sample are roughly 240,000 clones; over 75% of them occurred a single time. The ten most abundant clones make up approximately 9.1% of the sample.

Participants in the prospective study were aged about 18 to 90 years, lived in 24 United States geographic areas, and enrolled through a virtual design. In the prospective study, participants were assigned to cohorts based on the clinical history participants reported in a screening survey and a study questionnaire. Each participant in the prospective study had whole blood, serum and a nasopharyngeal or oropharyngeal swab collected by mobile phlebotomists. Participants in the prospective study had the option to provide additional blood draws and questionnaires over a 2-month period. Before DNA extraction, prospective study blood samples were shipped either frozen or at room temperature. Details on this clone: Its recognized antigen is unknown. No base quality information exists; no much larger clone differs at one position.

The chain employs TRBV30 and TRBJ2-1; TRBD2 matches 12 bases in the middle. The TCR comes from a woman between 50 and 59 years old with acute COVID-19. What was sequenced was PBMCs or T cells enriched from blood (not recorded which). The DNA is TGTGCCTGGAGTGTGACTAGCGGGGGCGATGAGCAGTTCTTC. The translation is CAWSVTSGGDEQFF.